A selection of T cell receptor beta chains follows, all from one sample in a study of T-cell reconstitution after alpha-beta-depleted transplantation in children. Using its own MiXCR run on the PCR reads, TCRdb lists one record per CDR3 protein. The top ten clones hold approximately 28% of a sample with a few hundred thousand distinct CDR3 sequences, 11% of them seen once. Sequenced here: PBMCs, sampled before TCRalphabeta/CD19-depleted stem cell transplant. These receptors were collected from a child under two years old with acute myeloid leukemia, due to receive a stem cell transplant. The CDR3 runs from the conserved cysteine through the conserved F or W. D genes are given only for firm matches. Rows may omit the clone size; those that give it use once, few, many or a size class.

CDR3 | DNA | size | J | V | D
CASSYRLAGHNEQFF | TGTGCCAGCAGTTACCGACTAGCGGGACACAATGAGCAGTTCTTC | many | TRBJ2-1 | TRBV6-2/TRBV6-3 | TRBD2
CASSVPGGNTIYF | TGTGCCAGCAGTGTCCCGGGGGGAAACACCATATATTTT | few | TRBJ1-3 | TRBV12-3/TRBV12-4 | -
CASSVTYTEAFF | TGTGCCAGCAGCGTTACGTACACTGAAGCTTTCTTT | many | TRBJ1-1 | TRBV7-9 | -
CASSQYRAFGQPQHF | TGTGCCAGCAGCCAATACAGGGCTTTCGGGCAGCCCCAGCATTTT | many | TRBJ1-5 | TRBV14 | -
CASSYLGELFF | TGTGCCAGCAGTTATCTTGGCGAGCTGTTTTTT | - | TRBJ2-2 | TRBV6-6 | -
CSAPNKGAGNTEAFF | TGCAGTGCGCCTAATAAGGGGGCAGGGAACACTGAAGCTTTCTTT | many | TRBJ1-1 | TRBV20-1 | TRBD1
CASSSSGAGNTIYF | TGTGCCAGCAGCTCCTCAGGGGCCGGAAACACCATATATTTT | many | TRBJ1-3 | TRBV7-9 | -
CSARRPGLAGSKDTQYF | TGCAGTGCTAGGAGACCGGGACTAGCGGGATCAAAAGATACGCAGTATTTT | many | TRBJ2-3 | TRBV20-1 | TRBD2
CASRPYSTFYEQYF | TGCGCCAGCAGGCCGTACTCTACCTTCTACGAGCAGTACTTC | many | TRBJ2-7 | TRBV5-1 | -
CASSLGVDRGSEKLFF | TGTGCCAGCAGCTTAGGTGTGGACAGGGGAAGCGAAAAACTGTTTTTT | many | TRBJ1-4 | TRBV11-2 | TRBD1
CASSLNGPSGANVLTF | TGCGCCAGCAGCTTGAACGGGCCCTCTGGGGCCAACGTCCTGACTTTC | - | TRBJ2-6 | TRBV5-1 | -
CASSRTGFNSPLHF | TGTGCCAGCAGTCGCACAGGATTCAATTCACCCCTCCACTTT | many | TRBJ1-6 | TRBV12-3/TRBV12-4 | -
CASMLNIGGYTF | TGTGCCAGCATGCTAAATATTGGTGGCTACACCTTC | few | TRBJ1-2 | TRBV2 | -
CASSGPRAEQYF | TGTGCCAGCAGTGGGCCACGGGCCGAGCAGTACTTC | many | TRBJ2-7 | TRBV12-3/TRBV12-4 | -
CASSRFLAGGPSQFF | TGCGCCAGCAGCCGCTTCCTAGCGGGAGGACCCTCGCAGTTCTTC | many | TRBJ2-1 | TRBV5-1 | TRBD2
CASTTPGEGDTGELFF | TGTGCCAGCACAACCCCGGGAGAGGGGGACACCGGGGAGCTGTTTTTT | many | TRBJ2-2 | TRBV28 | -
CASSEFEGSEQYF | TGTGCCAGCAGTGAATTTGAGGGTAGCGAGCAGTACTTC | many | TRBJ2-7 | TRBV6-1 | -
CAWSSLDNEQFF | TGTGCCTGGAGTTCCCTAGATAATGAGCAGTTCTTC | many | TRBJ2-1 | TRBV30 | -
CSARRTSGGDEQCF | TGCAGTGCTCGGCGGACTAGCGGGGGGGACGAGCAGTGCTTC | - | TRBJ2-7 | TRBV20-1 | TRBD2
CASSLLTGGHYNSPLHF | TGTGCCAGCAGTTTACTAACAGGGGGACACTATAATTCACCCCTCCACTTT | many | TRBJ1-6 | TRBV12-3/TRBV12-4 | TRBD1